This TCR beta chain was sequenced in a study of blood T cells in healthy people across ages (dated by TCRdb to the mid-2010s). With regard to the full study: In model experiments, roughly one uniquely barcoded TCR beta cDNA molecule per two T cells was captured by template switching. To track age-related changes in TCR beta repertoire diversity, the study relied on deep sequencing normalized with unique cDNA molecular identifiers. The donors were divided into four age groups: young (average around 16 years), middle-aged (almost 40), aged (under 70) and long-lived (82). To avoid experimental bias, donors of different ages were spread randomly across the sequencing lanes. Using the same blood draw, the study looked at two additional independent replicas of 1 million unique cDNA reads for two donors, one aged 18 to 30 and the other aged 80 or older. Study-wide findings and limitations: Estimates of total diversity based on one million sequenced T cells were considered lower bounds and underestimates. Because donor CMV infection status was unknown, age-related changes in expanded clonotypes were potentially confounded. As age increased, observed TCR beta diversity per million T cells dropped in a roughly linear way, and a significant reduction was already evident by age about 36. A strong correlation was found between observed TCR beta diversity and the percentage of naive T cells measured by flow cytometry. The long-lived group showed more naive CD4+ T cells, fewer expanded clones and increased TCR diversity than the aged group, suggesting age selection. Since profiling was done on bulk unsorted PBMCs, naive and antigen-experienced compartments could not be conclusively compared.

As to this clonotype: No antigen is known for it. Per-base quality was not reported, and no clone a single base away is much larger than it.

The donors were about 40 Caucasian individuals from Russia, aged roughly 6 to 100 years, who were systemically healthy. Each donor gave around 9.5 milliliters of peripheral blood, collected into EDTA-treated Vacutainer tubes. PBMCs were isolated by Ficoll-Paque density-gradient centrifugation, with at least 7 million obtained per sample. Total RNA, at least 6 micrograms per sample, was extracted from PBMCs with Trizol reagent. Naive CD45RAhigh/CD27high T cell percentages were measured by flow cytometry on a PBMC aliquot from every donor. Clipping removes 2 bases from V and 0 bases from J, with 6 as the unmatched junction base count. The cysteine opens and the phenylalanine closes a CDR3 of 18 amino acids. Only the CDR3 DNA stays, 54 bases, in frame from base 1. The germline V gene provides CDR1 SGHTA and CDR2 FQGNSA. Receptor amplification or capture employed 5' RACE. The sequencing machine was an Illumina HiSeq 2500. The second PCR ran for about 6 to 11 cycles and used a J-beta primer mix along with a sample-barcoded 5' primer. Each TCR beta cDNA molecule received a unique molecular identifier from a template-switch 5' adaptor carrying 12 random nucleotides. At least 2.5 million CDR3-containing paired-end reads were obtained from each sample. First-strand cDNA synthesis was performed from all RNA using the Mint cDNA synthesis kit, with priming by a TRBC-specific oligonucleotide. Following uracil-DNA glycosylase treatment, all cDNA underwent a first 18-cycle PCR with the universal primers M1SS and BC2_uni_R. As for how the authors treated the data: Each sample was normalized by randomly selecting 1 million high-quality reads, each carrying a distinct molecular identifier. Reads with shared molecular identifiers were discarded instead of being binned into consensus sequences. MiTCR, with a Q25 quality threshold and the strictest error-elimination algorithm, was used for CDR3 identification, clonotype clustering and error correction. A nonparametric unseen species model with Euler transformation was used to estimate a lower bound on total TCR beta diversity. The public sequencing data were trimmed at Q25 with fastp and processed into clonotypes with MiXCR by TCRdb, which kept only in-frame beta chains. Each entry merges the rows of one CDR3 protein and shows their most common DNA and genes. These V and J calls derive from TCRdb rather than the authors' analysis. This sample holds 600,000 to 1,000,000 distinct CDR3 sequences; roughly 60% were observed only once. 20% to 25% of the sample lies in the top ten.

Recombination connected TRBV7-2 to TRBJ2-1; TRBD2 aligns with 11 central bases. The sequenced sample consisted of blood. The receptor was derived from a man aged 25 to 45 in good health. The nucleotide sequence reads as follows: TGTGCCAGCAGCTTACTAGCGGGGGGCTCGACCTCCTACAATGAGCAGTTCTTC. This is translated as CASSLLAGGSTSYNEQFF.